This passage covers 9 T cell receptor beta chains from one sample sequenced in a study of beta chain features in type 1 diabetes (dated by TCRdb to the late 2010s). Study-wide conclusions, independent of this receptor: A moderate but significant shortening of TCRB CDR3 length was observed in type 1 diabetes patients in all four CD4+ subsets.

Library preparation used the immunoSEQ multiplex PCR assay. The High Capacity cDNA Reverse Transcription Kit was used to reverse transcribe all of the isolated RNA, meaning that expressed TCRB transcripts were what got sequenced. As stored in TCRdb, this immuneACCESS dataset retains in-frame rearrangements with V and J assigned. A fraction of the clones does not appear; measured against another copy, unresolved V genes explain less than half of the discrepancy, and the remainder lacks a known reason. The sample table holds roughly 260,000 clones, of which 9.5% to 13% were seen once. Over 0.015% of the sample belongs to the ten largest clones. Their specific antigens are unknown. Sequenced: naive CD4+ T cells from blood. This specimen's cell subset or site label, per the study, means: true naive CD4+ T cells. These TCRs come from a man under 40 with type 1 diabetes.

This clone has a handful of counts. In DNA form, the CDR3 reads TGTGCCAGCAGTGGGACAGGGCGACAGCCCCAGCATTTT. It yields the protein CASSGTGRQPQHF. The chain links TRBV25-1 to TRBJ1-5; 8 positions match TRBD1. V lost 4 bases to trimming and J lost 7 bases; unmatched junction nucleotides: 3. CDR1 is MGHDK, CDR2 SYGVNS, per germline. This CDR3 spans 13 amino acids.

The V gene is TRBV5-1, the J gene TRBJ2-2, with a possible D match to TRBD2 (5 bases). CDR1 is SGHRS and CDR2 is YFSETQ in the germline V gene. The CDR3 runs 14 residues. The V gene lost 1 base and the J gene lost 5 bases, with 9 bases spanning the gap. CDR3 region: CASSLLSGTGELFF. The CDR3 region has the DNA TGCGCCAGCAGCTTGTTGTCGGGGACCGGGGAGCTGTTTTTT.

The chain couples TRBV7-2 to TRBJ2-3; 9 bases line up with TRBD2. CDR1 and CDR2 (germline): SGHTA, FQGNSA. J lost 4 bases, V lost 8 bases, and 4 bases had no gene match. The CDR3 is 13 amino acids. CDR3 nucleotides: TGTGCCAGCGGGGGCGGGGGGGCAGATACGCAGTATTTT. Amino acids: CASGGGGADTQYF.

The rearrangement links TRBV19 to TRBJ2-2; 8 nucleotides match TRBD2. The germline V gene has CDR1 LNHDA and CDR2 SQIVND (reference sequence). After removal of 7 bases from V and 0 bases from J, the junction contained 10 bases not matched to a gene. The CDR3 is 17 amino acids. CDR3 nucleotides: TGTGCCAGTATGGTGGGCCTAGCGGGTTCGAACACCGGGGAGCTGTTTTTT. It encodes CASMVGLAGSNTGELFF. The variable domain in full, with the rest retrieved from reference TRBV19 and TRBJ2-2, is DGGITQSPKYLFRKEGQNVTLSCEQNLNHDAMYWYRQDPGQGLRLIYYSQIVNDFQKGDIAEGYSVSREKKESFPLTVTSAQKNPTAFYLCASMVGLAGSNTGELFFGEGSRLTVL.

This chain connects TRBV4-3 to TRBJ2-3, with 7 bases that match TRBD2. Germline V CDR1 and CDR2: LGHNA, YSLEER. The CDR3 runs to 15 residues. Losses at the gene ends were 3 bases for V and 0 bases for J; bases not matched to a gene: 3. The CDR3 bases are TGCGCCAGCAGCCATTCTAGCGGCAGCACAGATACGCAGTATTTT. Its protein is CASSHSSGSTDTQYF.

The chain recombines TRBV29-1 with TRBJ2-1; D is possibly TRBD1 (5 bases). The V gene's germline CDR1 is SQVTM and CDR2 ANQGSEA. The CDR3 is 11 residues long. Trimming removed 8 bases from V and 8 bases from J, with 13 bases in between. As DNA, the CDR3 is TGCAGCCCCAGGGTCTTGGATGAGCAGTTCTTC. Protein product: CSPRVLDEQFF.

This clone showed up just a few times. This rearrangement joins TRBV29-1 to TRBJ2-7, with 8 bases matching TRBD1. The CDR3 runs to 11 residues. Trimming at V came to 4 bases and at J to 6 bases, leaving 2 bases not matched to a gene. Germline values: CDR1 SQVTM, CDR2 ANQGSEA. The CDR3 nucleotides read TGCAGCGTTGGGACAGGGAGCGAGCAGTACTTC. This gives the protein CSVGTGSEQYF.

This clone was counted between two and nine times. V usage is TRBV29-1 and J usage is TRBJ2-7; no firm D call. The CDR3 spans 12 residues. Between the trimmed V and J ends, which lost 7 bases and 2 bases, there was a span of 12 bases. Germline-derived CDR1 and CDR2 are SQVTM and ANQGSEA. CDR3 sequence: CSGKTGPYEQYF. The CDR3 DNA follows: TGCAGCGGGAAGACGGGTCCCTACGAGCAGTACTTC.

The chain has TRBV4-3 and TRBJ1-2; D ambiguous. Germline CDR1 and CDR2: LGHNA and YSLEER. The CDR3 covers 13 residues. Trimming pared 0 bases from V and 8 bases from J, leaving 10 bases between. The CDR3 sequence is CASSQDRGGGYTF. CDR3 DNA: TGCGCCAGCAGCCAAGATCGCGGCGGGGGCTACACCTTC.